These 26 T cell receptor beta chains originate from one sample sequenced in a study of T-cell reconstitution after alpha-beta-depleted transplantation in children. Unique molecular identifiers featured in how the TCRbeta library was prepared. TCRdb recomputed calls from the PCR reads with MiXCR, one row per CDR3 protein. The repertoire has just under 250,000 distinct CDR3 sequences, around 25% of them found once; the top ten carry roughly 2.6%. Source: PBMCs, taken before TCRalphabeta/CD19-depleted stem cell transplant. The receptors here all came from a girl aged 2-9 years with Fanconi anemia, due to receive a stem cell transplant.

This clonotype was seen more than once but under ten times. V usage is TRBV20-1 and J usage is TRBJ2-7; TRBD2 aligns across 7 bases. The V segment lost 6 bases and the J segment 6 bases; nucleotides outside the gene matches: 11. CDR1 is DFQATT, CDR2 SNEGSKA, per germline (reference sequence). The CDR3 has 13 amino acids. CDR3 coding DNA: TGCAGTGCCAGAATTCCTGGGACTACCGAGCAGTACTTC. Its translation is CSARIPGTTEQYF.

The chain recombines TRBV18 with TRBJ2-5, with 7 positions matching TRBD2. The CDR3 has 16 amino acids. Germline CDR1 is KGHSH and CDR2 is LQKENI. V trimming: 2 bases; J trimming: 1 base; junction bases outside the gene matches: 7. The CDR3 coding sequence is TGTGCCAGCTCACCAACCCTAGCGGAGATCCAAGAGACCCAGTACTTC. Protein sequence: CASSPTLAEIQETQYF.

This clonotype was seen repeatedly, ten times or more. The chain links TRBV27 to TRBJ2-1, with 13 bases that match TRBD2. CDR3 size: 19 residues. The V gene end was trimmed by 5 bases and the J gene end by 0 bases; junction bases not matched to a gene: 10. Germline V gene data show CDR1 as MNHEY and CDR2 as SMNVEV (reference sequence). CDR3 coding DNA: TGTGCCAGCAGTCTATGGGGACTAGCGGGGTTAAGCTCCTACAATGAGCAGTTCTTC. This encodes CASSLWGLAGLSSYNEQFF.

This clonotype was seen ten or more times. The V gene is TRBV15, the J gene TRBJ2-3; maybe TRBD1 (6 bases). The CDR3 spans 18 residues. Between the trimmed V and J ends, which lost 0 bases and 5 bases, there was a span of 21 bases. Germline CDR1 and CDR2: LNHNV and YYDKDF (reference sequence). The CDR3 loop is CATSRDPVGGDGGDTQYF. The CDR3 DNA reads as TGTGCCACCAGCAGAGATCCGGTAGGGGGTGATGGGGGAGATACGCAGTATTTT.

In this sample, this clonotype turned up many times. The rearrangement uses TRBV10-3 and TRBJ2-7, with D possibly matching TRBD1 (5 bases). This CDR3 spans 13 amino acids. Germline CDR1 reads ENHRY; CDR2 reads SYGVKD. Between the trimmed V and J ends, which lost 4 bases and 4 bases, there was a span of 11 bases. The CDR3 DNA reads TGTGCCATCAGTGTCCAGGGATCGTACGAGCAGTACTTC. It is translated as CAISVQGSYEQYF.

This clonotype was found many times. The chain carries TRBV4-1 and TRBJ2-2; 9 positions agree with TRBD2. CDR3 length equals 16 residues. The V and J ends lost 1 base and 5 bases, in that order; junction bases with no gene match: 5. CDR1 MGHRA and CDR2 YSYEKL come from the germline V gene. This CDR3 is CASSQVVAGETGELFF. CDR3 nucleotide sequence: TGCGCCAGCAGCCAAGTGGTAGCGGGAGAAACCGGGGAGCTGTTTTTT.

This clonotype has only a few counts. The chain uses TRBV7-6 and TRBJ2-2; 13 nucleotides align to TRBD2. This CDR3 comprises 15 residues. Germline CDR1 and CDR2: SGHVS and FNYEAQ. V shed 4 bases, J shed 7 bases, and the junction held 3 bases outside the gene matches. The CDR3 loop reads CASSSGLAGNGELFF. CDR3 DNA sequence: TGTGCCAGCAGCTCGGGACTAGCGGGGAACGGGGAGCTGTTTTTT.

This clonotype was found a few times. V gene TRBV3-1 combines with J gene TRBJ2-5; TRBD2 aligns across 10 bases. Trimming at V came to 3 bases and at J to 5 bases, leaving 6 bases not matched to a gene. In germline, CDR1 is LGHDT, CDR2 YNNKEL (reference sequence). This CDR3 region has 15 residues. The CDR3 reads CASSHRLAGVETQYF. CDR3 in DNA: TGTGCCAGCAGCCATCGTCTAGCGGGGGTCGAGACCCAGTACTTC.

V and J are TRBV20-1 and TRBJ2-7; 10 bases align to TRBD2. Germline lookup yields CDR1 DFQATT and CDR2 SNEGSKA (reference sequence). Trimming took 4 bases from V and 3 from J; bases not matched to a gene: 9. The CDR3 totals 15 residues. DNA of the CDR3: TGCAGTGCTACCTCAGGGACTAGCGTGAACTACGAGCAGTACTTC. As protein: CSATSGTSVNYEQYF.

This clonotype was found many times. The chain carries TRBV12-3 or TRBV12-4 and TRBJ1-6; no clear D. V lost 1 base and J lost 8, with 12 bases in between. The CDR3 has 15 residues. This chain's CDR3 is CASSLGTIRDSPLHF. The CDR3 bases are TGTGCCAGCAGTTTAGGGACTATTCGAGATTCACCCCTCCACTTT.

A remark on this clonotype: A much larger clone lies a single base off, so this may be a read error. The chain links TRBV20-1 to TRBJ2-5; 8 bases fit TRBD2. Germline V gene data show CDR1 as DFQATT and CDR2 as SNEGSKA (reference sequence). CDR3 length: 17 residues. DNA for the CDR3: TGCTGTGCTAGGTCACCTTGGGTAGCGGGACCCGGAGAGACCCAGTACTTC. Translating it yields CCARSPWVAGPGETQYF.

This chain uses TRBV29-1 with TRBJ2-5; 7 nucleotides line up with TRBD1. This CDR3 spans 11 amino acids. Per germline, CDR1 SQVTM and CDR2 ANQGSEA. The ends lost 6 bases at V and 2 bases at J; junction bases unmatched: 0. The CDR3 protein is CSVQGQETQYF. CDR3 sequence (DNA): TGCAGCGTACAGGGGCAAGAGACCCAGTACTTC. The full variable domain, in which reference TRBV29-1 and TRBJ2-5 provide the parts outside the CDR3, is SAVISQKPSRDICQRGTSLTIQCQVDSQVTMMFWYRQQPGQSLTLIATANQGSEATYESGFVIDKFPISRPNLTFSTLTVSNMSPEDSSIYLCSVQGQETQYFGPGTRLLVL.

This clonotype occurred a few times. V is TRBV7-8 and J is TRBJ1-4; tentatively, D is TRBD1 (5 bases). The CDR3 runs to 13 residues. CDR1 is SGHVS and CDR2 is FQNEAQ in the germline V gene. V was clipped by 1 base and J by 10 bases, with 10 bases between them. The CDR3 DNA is TGTGCCAGCAGCTTAGGGTCAGGGCGAAAACTGTTTTTT. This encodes CASSLGSGRKLFF.

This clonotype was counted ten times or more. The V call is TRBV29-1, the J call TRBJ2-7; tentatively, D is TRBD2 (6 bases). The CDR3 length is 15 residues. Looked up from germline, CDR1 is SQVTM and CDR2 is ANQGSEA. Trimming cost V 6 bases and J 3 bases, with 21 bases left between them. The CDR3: CSVLGGSGLVYEQYF. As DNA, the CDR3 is TGCAGCGTCCTTGGTGGGAGCGGGTTGGTCTACGAGCAGTACTTC.

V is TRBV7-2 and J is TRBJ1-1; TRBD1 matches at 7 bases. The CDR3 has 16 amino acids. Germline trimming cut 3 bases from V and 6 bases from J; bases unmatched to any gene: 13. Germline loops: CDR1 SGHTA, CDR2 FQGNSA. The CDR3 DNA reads TGTGCCAGCAGCTTTAAAGGAACAGGGGTTACTGCTGAAGCTTTCTTT. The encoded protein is CASSFKGTGVTAEAFF.

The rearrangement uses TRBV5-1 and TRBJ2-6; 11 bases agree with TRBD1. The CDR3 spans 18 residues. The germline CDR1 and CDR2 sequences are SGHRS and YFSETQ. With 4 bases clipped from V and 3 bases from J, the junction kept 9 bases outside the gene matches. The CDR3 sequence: CASSARTGGADGANVLTF. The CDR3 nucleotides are TGCGCCAGCAGCGCCAGGACAGGGGGCGCCGATGGGGCCAACGTCCTGACTTTC.

CDR3 region: CTSTRDRDGGGELFF. In DNA form, the CDR3 reads TGCACCAGCACCCGGGACAGGGATGGCGGCGGGGAGCTGTTTTTT. The chain joins TRBV1 to TRBJ2-2; no check of the table's D call, TRBD1, against the DNA was made. TRBV1 is flagged as a pseudogene. CDR3 length equals 15 residues.

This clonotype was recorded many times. Here the CDR3 reads CASSQDRKTQYF. In DNA, the CDR3 is TGCGCCAGCAGCCAAGACAGGAAGACCCAGTACTTC. The chain combines TRBV4-1 with TRBJ2-5, with no clear D. This CDR3 contains 12 residues. V lost 0 bases and J lost 6, with 5 bases in between. Germline V lookup: CDR1 MGHRA, CDR2 YSYEKL.

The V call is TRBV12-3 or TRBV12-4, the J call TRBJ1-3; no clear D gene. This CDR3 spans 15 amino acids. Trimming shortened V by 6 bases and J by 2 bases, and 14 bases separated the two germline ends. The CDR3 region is CASSTTANTGNTIYF. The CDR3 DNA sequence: TGTGCCAGCAGCACCACAGCCAATACTGGAAACACCATATATTTT.

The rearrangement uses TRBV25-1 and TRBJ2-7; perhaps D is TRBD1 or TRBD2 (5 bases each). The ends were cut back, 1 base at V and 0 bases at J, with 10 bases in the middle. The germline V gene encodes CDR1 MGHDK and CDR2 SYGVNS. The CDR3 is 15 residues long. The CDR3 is CASSELGTGSYEQYF. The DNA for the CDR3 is TGTGCCAGCAGTGAATTGGGGACGGGCTCCTACGAGCAGTACTTC.

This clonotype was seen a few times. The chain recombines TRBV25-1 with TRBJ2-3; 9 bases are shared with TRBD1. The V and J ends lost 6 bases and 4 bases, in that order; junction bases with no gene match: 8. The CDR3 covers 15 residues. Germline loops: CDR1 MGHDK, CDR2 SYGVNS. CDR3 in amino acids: CASRGDRVGADTQYF. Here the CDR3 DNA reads TGTGCCAGCAGGGGGGACAGGGTAGGCGCAGATACGCAGTATTTT.

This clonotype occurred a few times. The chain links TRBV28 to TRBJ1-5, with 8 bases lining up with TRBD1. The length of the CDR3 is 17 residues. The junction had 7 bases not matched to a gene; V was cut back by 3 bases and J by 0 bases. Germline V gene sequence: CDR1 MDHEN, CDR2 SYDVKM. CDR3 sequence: CASSFGQGGHSNQPQHF. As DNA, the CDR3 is TGTGCCAGCAGTTTCGGACAGGGCGGGCATAGCAATCAGCCCCAGCATTTT. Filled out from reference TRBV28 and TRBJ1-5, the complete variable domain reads DVKVTQSSRYLVKRTGEKVFLECVQDMDHENMFWYRQDPGLGLRLIYFSYDVKMKEKGDIPEGYSVSREKKERFSLILESASTNQTSMYLCASSFGQGGHSNQPQHFGDGTRLSIL.

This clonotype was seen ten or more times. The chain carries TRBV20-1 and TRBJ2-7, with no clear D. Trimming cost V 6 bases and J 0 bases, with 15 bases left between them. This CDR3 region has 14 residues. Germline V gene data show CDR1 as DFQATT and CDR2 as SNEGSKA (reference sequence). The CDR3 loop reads CSAPGHKASYEQYF. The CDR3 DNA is TGCAGTGCCCCCGGCCACAAAGCCTCCTACGAGCAGTACTTC.

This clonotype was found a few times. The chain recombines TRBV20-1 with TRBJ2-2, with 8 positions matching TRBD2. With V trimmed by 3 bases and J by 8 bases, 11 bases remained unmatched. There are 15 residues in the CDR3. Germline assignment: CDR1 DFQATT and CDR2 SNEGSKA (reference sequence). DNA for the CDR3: TGCAGTGCTAGCCTACTAAACAGCGGGAGAGGGGAGCTGTTTTTT. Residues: CSASLLNSGRGELFF.

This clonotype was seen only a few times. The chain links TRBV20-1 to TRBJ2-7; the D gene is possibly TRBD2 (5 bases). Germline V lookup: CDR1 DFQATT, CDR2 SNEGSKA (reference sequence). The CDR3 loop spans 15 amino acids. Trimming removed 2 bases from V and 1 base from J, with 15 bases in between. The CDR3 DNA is TGCAGTGCTAGAAAGGGAGAAGCGGTATCCTACGAGCAGTACTTC. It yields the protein CSARKGEAVSYEQYF.

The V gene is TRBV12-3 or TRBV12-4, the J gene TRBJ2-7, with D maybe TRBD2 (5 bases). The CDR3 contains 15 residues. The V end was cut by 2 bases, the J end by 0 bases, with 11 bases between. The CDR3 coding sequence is TGTGCCAGCAGTTTACGGCCTAGCAACTCCTACGAGCAGTACTTC. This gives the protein CASSLRPSNSYEQYF.